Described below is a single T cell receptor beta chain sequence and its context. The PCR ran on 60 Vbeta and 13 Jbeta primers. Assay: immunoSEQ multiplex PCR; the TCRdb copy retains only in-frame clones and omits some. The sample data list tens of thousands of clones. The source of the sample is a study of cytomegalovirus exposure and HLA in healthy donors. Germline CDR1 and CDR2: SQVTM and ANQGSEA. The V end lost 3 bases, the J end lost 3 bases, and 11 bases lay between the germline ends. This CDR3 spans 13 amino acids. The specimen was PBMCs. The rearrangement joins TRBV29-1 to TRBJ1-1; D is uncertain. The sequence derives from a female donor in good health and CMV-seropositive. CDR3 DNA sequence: TGCAGCGTTGAGGGCCAGTGGGACACTGAAGCTTTCTTT. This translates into CSVEGQWDTEAFF.